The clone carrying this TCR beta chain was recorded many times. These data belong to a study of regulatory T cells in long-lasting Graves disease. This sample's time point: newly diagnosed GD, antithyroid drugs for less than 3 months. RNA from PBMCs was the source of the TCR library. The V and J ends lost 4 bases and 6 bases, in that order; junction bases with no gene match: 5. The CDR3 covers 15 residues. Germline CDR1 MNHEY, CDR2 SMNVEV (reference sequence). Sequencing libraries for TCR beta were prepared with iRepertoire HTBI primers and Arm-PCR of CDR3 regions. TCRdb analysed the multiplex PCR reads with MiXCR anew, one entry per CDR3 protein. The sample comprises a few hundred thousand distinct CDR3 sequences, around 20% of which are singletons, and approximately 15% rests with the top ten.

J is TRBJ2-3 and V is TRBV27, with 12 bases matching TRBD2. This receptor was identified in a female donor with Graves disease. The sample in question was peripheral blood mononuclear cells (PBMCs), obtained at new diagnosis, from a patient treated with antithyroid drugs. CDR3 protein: CASSSLAGGGDTQYF. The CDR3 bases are TGTGCCAGCAGTTCCCTAGCGGGAGGGGGGGATACGCAGTATTTT.